This T cell receptor (beta chain) was documented in a study of cytomegalovirus exposure and HLA in healthy donors. Study-level findings and limits: 16,951 TCR beta sequences were associated with HLA alleles at 0.05 false discovery rate in a later analysis.

On this clone: What it binds is not known.

The PCR used 60 Vbeta and 13 Jbeta primers. Method: immunoSEQ multiplex PCR; TCRdb's copy keeps in-frame clones and lacks some. Of more than 100,000 clones in the sample, 65% to 75% were seen once. The TCR sequence derives from a woman between 50 and 59 years old in good health and CMV-seropositive. The sample taken for sequencing was PBMCs.

CDR3 sequence: CASSQEVAGGYVNEQFF. As DNA, the CDR3 is TGCGCCAGCAGCCAAGAGGTAGCGGGGGGGTACGTGAATGAGCAGTTCTTC. V usage is TRBV4-3 and J usage is TRBJ2-1; 11 bases map to TRBD2. Germline CDR1 and CDR2: LGHNA and YSLEER. The CDR3 totals 17 residues. With 0 bases clipped from V and 7 bases from J, the junction kept 8 bases outside the gene matches.